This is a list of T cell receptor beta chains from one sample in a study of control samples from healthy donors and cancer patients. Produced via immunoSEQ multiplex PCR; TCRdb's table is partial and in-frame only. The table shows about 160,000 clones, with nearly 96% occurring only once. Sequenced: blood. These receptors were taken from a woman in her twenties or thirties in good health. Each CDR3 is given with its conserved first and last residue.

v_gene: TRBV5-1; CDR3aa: CASSFGPGQVTDTQYF
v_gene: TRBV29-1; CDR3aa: CSVAVYNEQFF
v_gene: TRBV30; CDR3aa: CAWSVGVNTEAFF
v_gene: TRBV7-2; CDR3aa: CASSYNSPLHF
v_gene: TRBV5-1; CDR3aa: CASRAGTGGYEQYF
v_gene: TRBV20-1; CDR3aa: CSARDVQGAYF
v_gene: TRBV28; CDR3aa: CASSFRGGLNVNTEAFF
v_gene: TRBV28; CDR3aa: CASAGTGGLQETQYF
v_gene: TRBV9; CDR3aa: CASSAGHSTGELFF
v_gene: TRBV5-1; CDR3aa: CASRGTGVIPTGELFF
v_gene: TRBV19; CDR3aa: CASSISVIQETQYF
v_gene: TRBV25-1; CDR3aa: CASSGPIGRGSYEQYF
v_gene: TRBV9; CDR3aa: CASSKAEGEQYF
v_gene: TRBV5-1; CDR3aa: CASSPRTGFSYEQYF
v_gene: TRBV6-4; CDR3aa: CASSPTGESGELFF
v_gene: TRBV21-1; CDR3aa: CASSKQRGNYEQYF
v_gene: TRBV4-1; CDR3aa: CASSQGGGGGQPQHF
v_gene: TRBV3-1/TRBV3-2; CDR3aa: CASSQLSSGFYEQYF
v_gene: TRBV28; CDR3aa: CASSLIPGLAGEQFF
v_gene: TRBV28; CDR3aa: CASSSGTGGRGSYGYTF
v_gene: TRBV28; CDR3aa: CASKDREGLGYGYTF
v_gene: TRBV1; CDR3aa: CTSSQDGRGRGTEAFF
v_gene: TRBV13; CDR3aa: CASSPQGGGMRTEAFF
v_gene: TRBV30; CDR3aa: CAWKGFSGLGETQYF
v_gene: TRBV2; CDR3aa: CASSGQGARSGNTIYF
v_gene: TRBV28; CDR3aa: CASSLEYNEQFF
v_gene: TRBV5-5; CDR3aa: CASSIDWDEKLFF
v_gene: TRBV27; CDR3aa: CASSLSWGGSYEQYF
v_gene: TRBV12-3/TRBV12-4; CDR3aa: CASSPTGGYGYTF
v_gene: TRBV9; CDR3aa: CASSVTRRQISYEQYF
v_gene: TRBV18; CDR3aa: CASSPDKVTTEAFF